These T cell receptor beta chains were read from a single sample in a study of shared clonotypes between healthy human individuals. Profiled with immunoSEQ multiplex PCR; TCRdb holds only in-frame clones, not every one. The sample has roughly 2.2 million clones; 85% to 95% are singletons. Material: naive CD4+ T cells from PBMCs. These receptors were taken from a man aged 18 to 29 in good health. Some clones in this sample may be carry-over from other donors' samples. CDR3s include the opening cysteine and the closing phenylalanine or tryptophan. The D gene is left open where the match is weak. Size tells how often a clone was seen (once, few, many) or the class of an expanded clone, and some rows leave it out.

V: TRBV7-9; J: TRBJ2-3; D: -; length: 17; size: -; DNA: TGTGCCAGCACCGACAGAGGATGGGGGCCGTACACAGATACGCAGTATTTT; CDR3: CASTDRGWGPYTDTQYF
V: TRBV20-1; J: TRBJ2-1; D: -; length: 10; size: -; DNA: TGCAGTGCGTCTGCCGGGGAGCAGTTCTTC; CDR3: CSASAGEQFF
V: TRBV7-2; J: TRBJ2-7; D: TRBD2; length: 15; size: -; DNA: TGTGCCAGCAGCTCGCCGGGACTAGCGGGAGACGAGCAGTACTTC; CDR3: CASSSPGLAGDEQYF
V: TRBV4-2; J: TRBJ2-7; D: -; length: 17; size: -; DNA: TGTGCCAGCAGCCAAGGAGATCCTAGGGGGGCGGGAAGCGAGCAGTACTTC; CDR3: CASSQGDPRGAGSEQYF
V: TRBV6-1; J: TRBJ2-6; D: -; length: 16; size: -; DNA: TGTGCCAGCAGTGAACATCCGGGGGCTGGGGCCAACGTCCTGACTTTC; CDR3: CASSEHPGAGANVLTF
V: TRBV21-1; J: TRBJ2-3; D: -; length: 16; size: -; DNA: TGTGCCAGCGAATATTGGACTAGCGGGAGCACAGATACGCAGTATTTT; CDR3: CASEYWTSGSTDTQYF
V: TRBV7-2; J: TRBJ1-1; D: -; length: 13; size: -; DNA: TGTGCCAGCAGCTTAGGGGGACGGGGGCAAGCTTTCTTT; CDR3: CASSLGGRGQAFF
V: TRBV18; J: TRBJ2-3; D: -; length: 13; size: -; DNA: TGTGCCAGCTCACCGGGTCGGGACACGACGGCGTATTTT; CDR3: CASSPGRDTTAYF
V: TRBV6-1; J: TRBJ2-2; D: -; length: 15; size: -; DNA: TGTGCCAGCAGTGTAGGCTACTCAAACACCGGGGAGCTGTTTTTT; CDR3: CASSVGYSNTGELFF
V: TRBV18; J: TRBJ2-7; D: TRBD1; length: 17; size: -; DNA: TGTGCCAGCTCACCCTACCTACCCGGGACAGGAAACTACGAGCAGTACTTC; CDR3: CASSPYLPGTGNYEQYF
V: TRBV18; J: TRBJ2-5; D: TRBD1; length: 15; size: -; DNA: TGTGCCAGCTCACCGCAGGGGGCAACCAAAGAGACCCAGTACTTC; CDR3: CASSPQGATKETQYF
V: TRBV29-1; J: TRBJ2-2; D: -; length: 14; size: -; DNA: TGCAGCGTTGCCCGGGGGCAGAACACCGGGGAGCTGTTTTTT; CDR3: CSVARGQNTGELFF
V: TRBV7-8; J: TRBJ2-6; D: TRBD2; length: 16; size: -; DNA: TGTGCCAGCAGGGGGAGGGGTTCGTCTGGGGCCAACGTCCTGACTTTC; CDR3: CASRGRGSSGANVLTF
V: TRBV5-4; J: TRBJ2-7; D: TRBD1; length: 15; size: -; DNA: TGTGCCAGCAGCTCGGGACAGGGTTCCACCTACGAGCAGTACTTC; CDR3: CASSSGQGSTYEQYF
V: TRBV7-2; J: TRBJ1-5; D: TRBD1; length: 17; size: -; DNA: TGTGCCAGCAGCTTGGGGACAGGGGATATCCGCAATCAGCCCCAGCATTTT; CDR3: CASSLGTGDIRNQPQHF
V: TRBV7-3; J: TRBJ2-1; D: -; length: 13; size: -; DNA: TGTGCCAGCACCCCGACAGGCAGCAATGAGCAGTTCTTC; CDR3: CASTPTGSNEQFF
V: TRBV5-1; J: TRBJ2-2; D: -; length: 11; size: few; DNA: TGCGCCAGCAGGAACACCGGGGAGCTGTTTTTT; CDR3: CASRNTGELFF
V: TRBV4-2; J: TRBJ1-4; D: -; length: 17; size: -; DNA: TGTGCCAGCAGCCAAGAACGGGCAGCCAAACCCCATGAAAAACTGTTTTTT; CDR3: CASSQERAAKPHEKLFF
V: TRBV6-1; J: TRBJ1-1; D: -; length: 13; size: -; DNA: TGTGCCAGCAGCCGGGAAGGCTCCACTGAGGCTTTCTTT; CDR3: CASSREGSTEAFF
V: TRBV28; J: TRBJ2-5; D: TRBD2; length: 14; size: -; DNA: TGTGCCAGCAGTCCCTACCAGCGGGAGGAGACCCAGTACTTC; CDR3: CASSPYQREETQYF
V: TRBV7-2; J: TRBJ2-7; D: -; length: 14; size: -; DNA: TGTGCCAGCAGCTTAGGTCGCGGGAACTACGAGCAGTACTTC; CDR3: CASSLGRGNYEQYF
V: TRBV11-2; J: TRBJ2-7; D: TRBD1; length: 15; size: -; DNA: TGTGCCAGCAGTTTCCGACAGGGAGCCCCCTACGAGCAGTACTTC; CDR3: CASSFRQGAPYEQYF
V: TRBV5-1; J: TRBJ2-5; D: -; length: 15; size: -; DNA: TGCGCCAGCAGCTCCCCCTCCCAGGGTCAAGAGACCCAGTACTTC; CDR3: CASSSPSQGQETQYF
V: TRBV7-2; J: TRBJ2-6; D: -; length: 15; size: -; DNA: TGTGCCAGCAGCTTAGGAGTGTCTGGGGCCAACGTCCTGACTTTC; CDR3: CASSLGVSGANVLTF
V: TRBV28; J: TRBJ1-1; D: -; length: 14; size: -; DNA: TGTGCCAGCAGACCGAGCGGGAGTGGCACTGAAGCTTTCTTT; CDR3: CASRPSGSGTEAFF
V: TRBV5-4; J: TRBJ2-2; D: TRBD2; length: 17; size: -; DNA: TGTGCCAGCAGCTTGGCTCAGGCTAGCGGGAACACCGGGGAGCTGTTTTTT; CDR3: CASSLAQASGNTGELFF
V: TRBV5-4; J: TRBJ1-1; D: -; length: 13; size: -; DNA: TGTGCCAGCAGGAGTACAGGGAACACTGAAGCTTTCTTT; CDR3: CASRSTGNTEAFF
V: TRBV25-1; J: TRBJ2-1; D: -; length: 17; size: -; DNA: TGTGCCAGCAGTGAAGCAGGTTCCGGGACACGACACAATGAGCAGTTCTTC; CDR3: CASSEAGSGTRHNEQFF
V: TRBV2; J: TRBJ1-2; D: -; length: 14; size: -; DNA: TGTGCCAGCAGTGACCTCCCGGGACTCTATGGCTACACCTTC; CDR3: CASSDLPGLYGYTF
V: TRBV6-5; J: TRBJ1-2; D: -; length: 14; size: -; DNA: TGTGCCAGCAGCCCCCCCGGGGGAGTTAGGGGCTACACCTTC; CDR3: CASSPPGGVRGYTF
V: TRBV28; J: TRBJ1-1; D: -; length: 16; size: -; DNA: TGTGCCAGCAGCTCACCGGGCCAGTCTCTCCGCACTGAAGCTTTCTTT; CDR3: CASSSPGQSLRTEAFF
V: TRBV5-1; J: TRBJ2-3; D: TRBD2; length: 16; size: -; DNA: TGCGCCAGCAGCCCGCCGACTAGCGGGGGCACAGATACGCAGTATTTT; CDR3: CASSPPTSGGTDTQYF
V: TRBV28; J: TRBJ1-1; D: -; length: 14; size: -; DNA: TGTGCCAGCATCCCTTCGGGGGGGGGCACTGAAGCTTTCTTT; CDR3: CASIPSGGGTEAFF
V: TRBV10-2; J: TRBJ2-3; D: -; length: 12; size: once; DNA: TGCGCCCGAAGGACCTCCACAGATACGCAGTATTTT; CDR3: CARRTSTDTQYF
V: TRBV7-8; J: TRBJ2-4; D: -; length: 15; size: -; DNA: TGTGCCAGCAGCTTTACCCCGCTAGCCAAAAACATTCAGTACTTC; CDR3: CASSFTPLAKNIQYF
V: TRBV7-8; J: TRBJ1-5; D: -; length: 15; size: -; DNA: TGTGCCAGCAGCTCCCCGGCGGTTGGCAATCAGCCCCAGCATTTT; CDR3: CASSSPAVGNQPQHF
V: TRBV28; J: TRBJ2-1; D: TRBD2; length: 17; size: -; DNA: TGTGCCAGCAGTTTTACTTCCGGGACTAGCGGGAGGAATGAGCAGTTCTTC; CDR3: CASSFTSGTSGRNEQFF
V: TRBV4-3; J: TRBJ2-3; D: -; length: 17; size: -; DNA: TGCGCCAGCAGCCAAGATAACAGCGGAGTACTCAGAGGTACGCAGTATTTT; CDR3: CASSQDNSGVLRGTQYF
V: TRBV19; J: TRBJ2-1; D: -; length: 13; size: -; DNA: TGTGCCAGTGGGGGTACAGGTGACAATGAGCAGTTCTTC; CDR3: CASGGTGDNEQFF
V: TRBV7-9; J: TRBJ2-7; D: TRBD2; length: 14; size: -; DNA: TGTGCCAGCAGCCAGCGGACTAGCGGCTACGAGCAGTACTTC; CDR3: CASSQRTSGYEQYF
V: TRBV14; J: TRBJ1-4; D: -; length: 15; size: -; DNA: TGTGCCAGCAGCCAGACCGTCCTGTTGGGTGAAAAACTGTTTTTT; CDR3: CASSQTVLLGEKLFF
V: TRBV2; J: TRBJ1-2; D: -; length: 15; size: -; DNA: TGTGCCAGCAGTGTTTCCTTCCGACAGAACTATGGCTACACCTTC; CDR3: CASSVSFRQNYGYTF
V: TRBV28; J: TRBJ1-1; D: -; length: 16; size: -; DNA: TGTGCCAGCAGTACCCTGCATGGACTCCTGAACACTGAAGCTTTCTTT; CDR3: CASSTLHGLLNTEAFF
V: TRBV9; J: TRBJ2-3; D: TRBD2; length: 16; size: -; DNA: TGTGCCAGCAGCGACGTGGCGGGAGCCTCCACAGATACGCAGTATTTT; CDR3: CASSDVAGASTDTQYF